The present T cell receptor beta chain was sequenced within a study of CD8 T cells in ankylosing spondylitis. Findings and limits, study-wide: A motif of fewer than ten highly homologous TCR beta variants was seen as apparently characteristic of ankylosing spondylitis blood.

Quantitative 5'-RACE with molecular barcodes was used to make the TCR beta libraries. Each CDR3 protein is one row after TCRdb ran MiXCR on the 5' RACE reads. This table holds about 360,000 distinct CDR3 sequences, 20% found once. Germline lookup yields CDR1 SGDLS and CDR2 YYNGEE. V was trimmed by 2 bases and J by 2 bases, leaving 17 bases between them. This CDR3 comprises 16 residues. A note on this clonotype: Antigen specificity is unknown.

This chain connects TRBV9 to TRBJ2-7, with D tentatively TRBD2 (7 bases). This sequence originates from a male donor with ankylosing spondylitis or in good health (not recorded which). Sequencing used blood, either unsorted or a sorted T cell fraction (not recorded which). CDR3 nucleotides: TGTGCCAGCAGCGTGGATTGGGGGGGCCCGACCTACGAGCAGTACTTC. Its translation is CASSVDWGGPTYEQYF.